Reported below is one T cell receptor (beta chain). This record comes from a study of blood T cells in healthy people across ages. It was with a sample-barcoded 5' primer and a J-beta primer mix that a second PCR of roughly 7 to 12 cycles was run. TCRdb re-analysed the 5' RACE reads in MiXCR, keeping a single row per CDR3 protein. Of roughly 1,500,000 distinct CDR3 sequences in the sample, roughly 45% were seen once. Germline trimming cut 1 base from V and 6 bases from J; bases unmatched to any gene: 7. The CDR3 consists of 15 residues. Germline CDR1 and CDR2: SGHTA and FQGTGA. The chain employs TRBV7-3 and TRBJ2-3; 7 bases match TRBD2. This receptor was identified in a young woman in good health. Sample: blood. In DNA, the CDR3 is TGTGCCAGCAGCTTAAGGGGACTACGTTACGATACGCAGTATTTT. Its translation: CASSLRGLRYDTQYF.